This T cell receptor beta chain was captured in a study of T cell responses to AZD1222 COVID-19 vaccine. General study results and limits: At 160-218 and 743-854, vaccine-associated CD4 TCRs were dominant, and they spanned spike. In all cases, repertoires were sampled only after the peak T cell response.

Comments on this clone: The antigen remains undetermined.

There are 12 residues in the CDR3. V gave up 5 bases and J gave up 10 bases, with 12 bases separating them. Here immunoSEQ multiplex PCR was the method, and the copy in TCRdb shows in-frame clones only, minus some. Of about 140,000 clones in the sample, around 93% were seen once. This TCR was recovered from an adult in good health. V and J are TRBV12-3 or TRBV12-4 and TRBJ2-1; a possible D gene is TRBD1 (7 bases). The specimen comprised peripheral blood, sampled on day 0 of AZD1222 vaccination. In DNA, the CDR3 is TGTGCCAGCAGTGCGGGGACAGCCGAGCAGTTCTTC. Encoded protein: CASSAGTAEQFF.